Below, 28 T cell receptor beta chains from the same sample are listed, as sequenced in a study of cytomegalovirus exposure and HLA in healthy donors. PCR was performed using 60 Vbeta and 13 Jbeta primers. Clones were read by immunoSEQ multiplex PCR, and TCRdb kept only the in-frame ones, dropping some. Among about 180,000 clones listed, around 80% were seen once. Sample: PBMCs. The receptors shown here come from a girl between 5 and 17 years old in good health and CMV-seropositive.

This clone was found a few times. The chain is built from TRBV6-5 and TRBJ2-3, with TRBD2 as a possible D gene (5 bases). V gave up 5 bases and J gave up 4 bases, with 13 bases separating them. There are 14 residues in the CDR3. Germline V lookup: CDR1 MNHEY, CDR2 SVGAGI. DNA for the CDR3: TGTGCCAGCAGTCCCCATCCTAGCTCAGATACGCAGTATTTT. Its translation: CASSPHPSSDTQYF.

The rearrangement joins TRBV5-1 to TRBJ1-2; D may be TRBD1 (5 bases). Germline CDR1 is SGHRS and CDR2 is YFSETQ. This CDR3 is 13 amino acids long. Trimming removed 0 bases from V and 8 bases from J, with 11 bases in between. For the CDR3, the DNA is TGCGCCAGCAGCTTGGGCCAGCCAGGGGGCTACACCTTC. Translation: CASSLGQPGGYTF.

The chain links TRBV4-1 to TRBJ2-3; the D is unclear. Trimming took 0 bases from V and 4 from J, leaving 14 bases between them. Germline CDR1 MGHRA, CDR2 YSYEKL. The CDR3 has 16 residues. This CDR3 is CASSQESPGGPDTQYF. DNA of the CDR3: TGCGCCAGCAGCCAAGAATCCCCAGGTGGGCCAGATACGCAGTATTTT.

The V and J genes are TRBV4-2 and TRBJ1-2; D unclear. Germline V lookup: CDR1 LGHNA, CDR2 YNFKEQ. The CDR3 is 13 residues long. Between the trimmed V and J ends, which lost 0 bases and 8 bases, there was a span of 10 bases. DNA for the CDR3: TGTGCCAGCAGCCAAGATGGTCTAAGCGGCTACACCTTC. Its translation: CASSQDGLSGYTF.

The chain couples TRBV30 to TRBJ1-4; D perhaps matches TRBD1 (6 bases). V shed 3 bases and J shed 8 bases, with 16 bases lying between them. The germline gives CDR1 GTSNPN, CDR2 SVGIG (reference sequence). The CDR3 runs 14 residues. CDR3 coding DNA: TGTGCCTGGAGCCGCTGGTCCCAGGGGGAAAAACTGTTTTTT. It yields the protein CAWSRWSQGEKLFF.

V and J are TRBV6-5 and TRBJ2-5; TRBD2 agrees at 10 bases. The J call may be incorrect, as the DNA end agrees better with TRBJ2-7. This CDR3 is built from 15 residues. Germline values: CDR1 MNHEY, CDR2 SVGAGI. This CDR3 reads CASRTSGVSSYEQYF. CDR3 DNA sequence: TGTGCCAGCAGAACTAGCGGGGTCAGCTCCTACGAGCAGTACTTC.

This clone occurred once. This sequence joins TRBV5-1 and TRBJ2-7; weak D call: TRBD1 (5 bases). V shed 2 bases and J shed 0 bases, with 12 bases lying between them. Germline assignment: CDR1 SGHRS and CDR2 YFSETQ. This CDR3 contains 15 residues. The chain's CDR3 is CASSLQVGNSYEQYF. CDR3 nucleotides: TGCGCCAGCAGCTTACAGGTGGGGAACTCCTACGAGCAGTACTTC.

The V call is TRBV19, the J call TRBJ2-7, with TRBD2 matching 9 bases. Per the germline V gene, CDR1 is LNHDA and CDR2 is SQIVND (reference sequence). This CDR3 comprises 13 residues. V gave up 0 bases and J gave up 12 bases; unmatched junction bases: 6. DNA for the CDR3: TGTGCCAGTAGTATAGAACTAGCGGGTGCACTGTACTTC. Translated, it gives CASSIELAGALYF.

This chain uses TRBV4-3 with TRBJ2-1, with 7 bases lining up with TRBD2. Germline V gene lookup returns CDR1 LGHNA and CDR2 YSLEER. The V segment lost 0 bases and the J segment 3 bases; nucleotides outside the gene matches: 8. The CDR3 is 17 residues long. The CDR3 sequence: CASSQDVFRTSYNEQFF. CDR3 DNA sequence: TGCGCCAGCAGCCAAGACGTATTCCGGACTAGCTACAATGAGCAGTTCTTC.

J is TRBJ1-1 and V is TRBV4-1; D gene uncertain. V was trimmed by 1 base and J by 4 bases, leaving 16 bases between them. Germline V gene data show CDR1 as MGHRA and CDR2 as YSYEKL. CDR3 length equals 16 residues. The CDR3: CASSQVVARLGTEAFF. As DNA, the CDR3 is TGCGCCAGCAGCCAAGTCGTTGCCAGGTTGGGCACTGAAGCTTTCTTT.

The V call is TRBV7-2, the J call TRBJ2-5, with TRBD2 matching 12 bases. The CDR3 is made up of 17 amino acids. Germline CDR1 and CDR2: SGHTA and FQGNSA. The J segment lost 2 bases and the V segment lost 3 bases, leaving 7 bases of the junction unmatched. The CDR3 DNA reads TGTGCCAGCAGCTTCCTATCGGGACTAGCGGGTCAAGAGACCCAGTACTTC. Translating gives CASSFLSGLAGQETQYF.

V gene TRBV27 combines with J gene TRBJ1-5; D unresolved. Trimming left V 2 bases short and J 0 bases short, with 2 bases between. Germline CDR1 MNHEY, CDR2 SMNVEV (reference sequence). This CDR3 is built from 13 residues. The CDR3 coding sequence is TGTGCCAGCAGTTTACATAGCAATCAGCCCCAGCATTTT. Residues: CASSLHSNQPQHF.

This sequence joins TRBV2 and TRBJ1-5; D is unresolved. Germline V lookup: CDR1 SNHLY, CDR2 FYNNEI. This CDR3 is 12 amino acids long. Trimming took off 3 bases at V and 9 bases at J, with 9 bases between the two ends. The CDR3 spells CASSDEVGPQHF. Here the CDR3 DNA reads TGTGCCAGCAGTGATGAGGTAGGGCCCCAGCATTTT.

The chain joins TRBV7-6 to TRBJ2-5; no clear D gene. This CDR3 spans 11 amino acids. Trimming left V 5 bases short and J 5 bases short, with 6 bases between. Germline V gene lookup returns CDR1 SGHVS and CDR2 FNYEAQ. CDR3 sequence: CASSPRETQYF. CDR3 in DNA: TGTGCCAGCAGCCCCCGGGAGACCCAGTACTTC.

J is TRBJ2-3 and V is TRBV5-5; TRBD2 agrees at 9 bases. Germline loops: CDR1 SGHKS, CDR2 YYEKEE (reference sequence). Unmatched junction bases numbered 24, after V lost 7 bases and J lost 6 bases. The CDR3 spans 19 residues. CDR3 in DNA: TGTGCCAGCGCAAGTAGGCTAGCGGGATCTGGGGTACGTGGGGATACGCAGTATTTT. The encoded protein is CASASRLAGSGVRGDTQYF.

The J gene is TRBJ1-2, the V gene TRBV19; 8 bases fit TRBD1. V was pared by 4 bases and J by 4 bases, with 8 bases of the junction left unmatched. The CDR3 sequence is 15 residues long. The germline CDR1 and CDR2 sequences are LNHDA and SQIVND (reference sequence). The CDR3 sequence: CASSNPGTGGYGYTF. In DNA, the CDR3 is TGTGCCAGTAGTAACCCCGGGACAGGCGGCTATGGCTACACCTTC.

This clone was observed once. The chain uses TRBV6-5 and TRBJ2-7; D is perhaps TRBD2 (6 bases). CDR1 and CDR2 from the germline V gene are MNHEY and SVGAGI. V lost 0 bases, J lost 5 bases, and 17 bases lay in between. The CDR3 sequence is 16 residues long. CDR3 region: CASSYSSVGGSHEQYF. The CDR3 DNA follows: TGTGCCAGCAGTTACTCAAGCGTCGGGGGATCCCACGAGCAGTACTTC.

The genes are TRBV27 and TRBJ2-7, with D possibly matching TRBD1 (7 bases). V was cut by 6 bases and J by 2 bases, with 14 bases left in between. Germline loops: CDR1 MNHEY, CDR2 SMNVEV (reference sequence). There are 14 residues in the CDR3. The CDR3 here is CASREGQSPYEQYF. CDR3 coding DNA: TGTGCCAGCAGGGAGGGACAGAGCCCCTACGAGCAGTACTTC.

This clone showed up just a few times. The chain has TRBV29-1 and TRBJ2-1; 8 positions match TRBD2. CDR1 SQVTM and CDR2 ANQGSEA come from the germline V gene. The CDR3 is 19 residues long. The trim removed 0 bases at V and 2 bases at J, leaving 15 bases unmatched. The CDR3 region has the DNA TGCAGCGTTGAAGATCGGGATAGCGGGAAAGTAGGGGCCTACAATGAGCAGTTCTTC. Protein sequence: CSVEDRDSGKVGAYNEQFF.

The rearrangement uses TRBV18 and TRBJ2-5, with a tentative D call TRBD2 (5 bases). V was shortened by 4 bases and J by 3 bases, with 15 bases between the two germline ends. Germline values: CDR1 KGHSH, CDR2 LQKENI. The CDR3 has 15 amino acids. For the CDR3, the DNA is TGTGCCAGCTCACGAGCACGGAGGAATGAAGAGACCCAGTACTTC. Encoded protein: CASSRARRNEETQYF.

The rearrangement uses TRBV5-1 and TRBJ2-4; 10 positions agree with TRBD1. Germline trimming cut 0 bases from V and 7 bases from J; bases unmatched to any gene: 1. The CDR3 covers 14 residues. The germline V gene encodes CDR1 SGHRS and CDR2 YFSETQ. CDR3 bases: TGCGCCAGCAGCTTGGGGACAGGGGGGAACATTCAGTACTTC. It codes for CASSLGTGGNIQYF.

The chain carries TRBV14 and TRBJ1-1, with 7 nucleotides matching TRBD1. V lost 7 bases to trimming and J lost 0 bases; unmatched junction nucleotides: 11. This CDR3 is built from 16 residues. Germline CDR1 reads SGHDN; CDR2 reads FVKESK. CDR3 in amino acids: CASIGPGGWMNTEAFF. The CDR3 DNA reads as TGTGCCAGCATCGGGCCAGGGGGGTGGATGAACACTGAAGCTTTCTTT.

The chain is built from TRBV4-1 and TRBJ2-1, with 11 bases identical to TRBD2. The CDR3 loop spans 17 amino acids. Trimming at V came to 1 base and at J to 3 bases, leaving 5 bases not matched to a gene. Per germline, CDR1 MGHRA and CDR2 YSYEKL. CDR3 sequence (DNA): TGCGCCAGCAGCCAAGTACTAGCGGGGGTTTTCTACAATGAGCAGTTCTTC. This encodes CASSQVLAGVFYNEQFF.

The chain combines TRBV10-3 with TRBJ2-2; 14 nucleotides align to TRBD2. The V gene's germline CDR1 is ENHRY and CDR2 SYGVKD. The junction had 9 bases not matched to a gene; V was cut back by 6 bases and J by 6 bases. This CDR3 contains 17 residues. The CDR3, as DNA: TGTGCCATCAGAGCCTCGGGACTAGCGGGAGTAGCCGGGGAGCTGTTTTTT. Encoded protein: CAIRASGLAGVAGELFF.

The chain combines TRBV10-1 with TRBJ1-1; D remains ambiguous. Trimming took off 0 bases at V and 0 bases at J, with 8 bases between the two ends. The CDR3 spans 15 residues. Germline V CDR1 and CDR2: WNHNN, SYGVQD (reference sequence). CDR3 loop: CASSESPRLNTEAFF. The CDR3 DNA follows: TGCGCCAGCAGTGAGTCGCCGCGATTGAACACTGAAGCTTTCTTT.

This chain uses TRBV7-3 with TRBJ2-3; 8 nucleotides agree with TRBD2. The CDR3 is made up of 15 amino acids. Germline V gives CDR1 SGHTA, CDR2 FQGTGA. V was pared by 5 bases and J by 3 bases, with 7 bases of the junction left unmatched. CDR3 sequence: CASSNSLAGTDTQYF. The CDR3 DNA follows: TGTGCCAGCAGCAATTCCTTAGCGGGGACAGATACGCAGTATTTT.

The V gene is TRBV6-6, the J gene TRBJ1-3; tentatively, D is TRBD1 (6 bases). Germline-derived CDR1 and CDR2 are MNHNY and SVGAGI (reference sequence). The CDR3 loop spans 16 amino acids. Trimming took off 6 bases at V and 0 bases at J, with 15 bases between the two ends. CDR3 nucleotide sequence: TGTGCCAGCAGCCTCCTCGACAGGAGCTCTGGAAACACCATATATTTT. This translates into CASSLLDRSSGNTIYF.

The genes are TRBV5-6 and TRBJ2-3; the D gene is possibly TRBD2 (5 bases). Germline lookup yields CDR1 SGHDT and CDR2 YYEEEE. The CDR3 runs to 16 residues. V was cut by 0 bases and J by 1 base, with 12 bases left in between. The CDR3 region is CASSLGWLSGTDTQYF. Here the CDR3 DNA reads TGTGCCAGCAGCTTGGGGTGGCTTAGCGGCACAGATACGCAGTATTTT.